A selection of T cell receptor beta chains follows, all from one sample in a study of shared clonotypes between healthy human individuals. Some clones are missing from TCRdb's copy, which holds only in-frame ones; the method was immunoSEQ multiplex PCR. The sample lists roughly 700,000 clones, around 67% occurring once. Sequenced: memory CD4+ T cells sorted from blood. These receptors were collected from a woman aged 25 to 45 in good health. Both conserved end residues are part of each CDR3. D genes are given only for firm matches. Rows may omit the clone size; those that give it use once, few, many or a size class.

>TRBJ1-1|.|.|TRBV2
TGTGCCAGCAAAGCCCGGGCCTTGAAGGACAATGAAGCTTTCTTT
CASKARALKDNEAFF
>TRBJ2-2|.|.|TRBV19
TGTGCCAGTAGTATAGAAGGGAAGGGACCCGGGGAGCTGTTTTTT
CASSIEGKGPGELFF
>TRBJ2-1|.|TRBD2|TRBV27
TGTGCCAGCGGGCTTCTAAGCGGGAGGTACAATGAGCAGTTCTTC
CASGLLSGRYNEQFF
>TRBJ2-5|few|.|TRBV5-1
TGCGCCAGCAGCTTTTGGCAGTTCCAAGAGACCCAGTACTTC
CASSFWQFQETQYF
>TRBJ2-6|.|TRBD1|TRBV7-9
TGTGCCAGCAGCCTCGGACAGGGGTTTTCTGGGGCCAACGTCCTGACTTTC
CASSLGQGFSGANVLTF
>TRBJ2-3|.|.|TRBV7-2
TGTGCCAGCAGCAAGAGGACGCCTAGCACAGATACGCAGTATTTT
CASSKRTPSTDTQYF
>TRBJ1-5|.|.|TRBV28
TGTGCCAGCAGGAGAGGCGGGGGAACGGGGCGGCCCCAGCATTTT
CASRRGGGTGRPQHF
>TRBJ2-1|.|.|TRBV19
TGTGCCAGTAAGGAGCGGGTATGGAGCCTCTACAATGAGCAGTTCTTC
CASKERVWSLYNEQFF
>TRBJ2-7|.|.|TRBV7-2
TGTGCCAGCGGGAGGGGGCTATTCTCCAGCTACGAGCAGTACTTC
CASGRGLFSSYEQYF
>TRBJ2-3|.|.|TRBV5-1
TGCGCCAGCAGCCTCACTGGGGGCCGAGCAGATACGCAGTATTTT
CASSLTGGRADTQYF
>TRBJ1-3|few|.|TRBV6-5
TGTGCCAGCAGCTCACGACGGTTCTCTGGAAACACCATATATTTT
CASSSRRFSGNTIYF
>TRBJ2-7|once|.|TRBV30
TGTGCCTGGAGCTGGCATCTGAGCTGGCAGTACTTC
CAWSWHLSWQYF
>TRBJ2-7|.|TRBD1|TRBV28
TGTGCCAGTCGACGGGGGACAGGTCTAGGCTACGAGCAGTACTTC
CASRRGTGLGYEQYF
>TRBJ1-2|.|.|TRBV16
TGTGCCAGCAGCCAATCTCCGCTGGAGGGCACCTATGGCTACACCTTC
CASSQSPLEGTYGYTF
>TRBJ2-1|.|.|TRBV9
TGTGCCAGCAGCACCCGCCCGGGGGGCTGGGGTTACAATGAGCAGTTCTTC
CASSTRPGGWGYNEQFF
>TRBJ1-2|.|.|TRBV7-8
TGTGCCAGCAGCCCAGATTTCAGGGAAGGCTACACCTTC
CASSPDFREGYTF
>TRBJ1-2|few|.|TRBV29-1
TGCAGCGTTGCGGGAATGAACTATGGCTACACCTTC
CSVAGMNYGYTF
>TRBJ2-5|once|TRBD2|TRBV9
TGTGCCAGCAGCGCTCTTCCGGGTAGCGGGCAAGAGACCCAGTACTTC
CASSALPGSGQETQYF
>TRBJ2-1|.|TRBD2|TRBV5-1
TGCGCCAGCAGCTTAAGCGGGAGCGTCAATGAGCAGTTCTTC
CASSLSGSVNEQFF
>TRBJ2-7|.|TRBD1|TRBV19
TGTGCCAGTAGTTCAACCGGGACAGGGTCCTACGAGCAGTACTTC
CASSSTGTGSYEQYF
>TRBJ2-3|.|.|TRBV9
TGTGCCAGCAGCCCCCCCGAGGATACGCAGTATTTT
CASSPPEDTQYF
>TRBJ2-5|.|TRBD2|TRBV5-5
TGTGCCAGCAGCACCTCGATAGCGGGAGGGAAAGAGACCCAGTACTTC
CASSTSIAGGKETQYF
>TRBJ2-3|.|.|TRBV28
TGTGCCAGCAGTCCCCCTCGCGGCAACGCAGATACGCAGTATTTT
CASSPPRGNADTQYF
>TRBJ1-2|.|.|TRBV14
TGTGCCAGCAGCCAATCCGACGGAAACTATGGCTACACCTTC
CASSQSDGNYGYTF
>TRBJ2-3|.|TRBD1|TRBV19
TGTGCCAGTAGAACCTGGGGACAGGCGTTCACAGATACGCAGTATTTT
CASRTWGQAFTDTQYF
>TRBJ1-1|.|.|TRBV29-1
TGCAGCGTTGAACCCATCGGGGGGACTGAAGCTTTCTTT
CSVEPIGGTEAFF
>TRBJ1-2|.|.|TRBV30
TGTGCCTGGAGTGTACGAGTGAGGGGCTACACCTTC
CAWSVRVRGYTF
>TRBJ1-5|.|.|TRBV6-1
TGTGCCAGCAGTGAGCACGGGAATCAGCCCCAGCATTTT
CASSEHGNQPQHF
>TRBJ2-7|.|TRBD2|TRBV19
TGTGCCAGTAGTAATCAGGGGACTAGCCAATACGAGCAGTACTTC
CASSNQGTSQYEQYF
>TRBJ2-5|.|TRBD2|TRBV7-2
TGTGCCAGCAGCGAAGGGACTACAGAGACCCAGTACTTC
CASSEGTTETQYF
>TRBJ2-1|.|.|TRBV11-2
TGTGCCAGCAGGTGGGCCTCGGGGTATGAGCAGTTCTTC
CASRWASGYEQFF
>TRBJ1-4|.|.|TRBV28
TGTGCCAGCAGTTCGCGCAGAGGGACAACTAATGAAAAACTGTTTTTT
CASSSRRGTTNEKLFF
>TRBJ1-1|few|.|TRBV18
TGTGCCAGCTCAGCAGGCCCGAGAATGAACACTGAAGCTTTCTTT
CASSAGPRMNTEAFF
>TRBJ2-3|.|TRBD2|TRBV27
TGTGCCAGCTTCCCCTATGGACTAGCGGCTAGCACAGATACGCAGTATTTT
CASFPYGLAASTDTQYF
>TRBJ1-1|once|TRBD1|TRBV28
TGTGCCAGCAGTCCAGGACAGGGGGCGCAAAAAGCTTTCTTT
CASSPGQGAQKAFF
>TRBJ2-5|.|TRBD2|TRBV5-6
TGTGCCAGCAGCACCGGGACTAGCTCGCGAGAGACCCAGTACTTC
CASSTGTSSRETQYF
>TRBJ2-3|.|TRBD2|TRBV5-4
TGTGCCAGCAGCGAGACTAGCGGGCGCACAGATACGCAGTATTTT
CASSETSGRTDTQYF
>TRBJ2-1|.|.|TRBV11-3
TGTGCCAGCAGCTTAGACACCAGGGGAAATGAGCAGTTCTTC
CASSLDTRGNEQFF
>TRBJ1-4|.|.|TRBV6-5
TGTGCCAGCAAAGGAGAAACAACTAATGAAAAACTGTTTTTT
CASKGETTNEKLFF
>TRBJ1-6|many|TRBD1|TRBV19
TGTGCCAGTAGTATTGGACAGGGGTATTCACCCCTCCACTTT
CASSIGQGYSPLHF
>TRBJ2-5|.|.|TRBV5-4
TGTGCCAGCAGCATGGGTTTGGCAATACAAGAGACCCAGTACTTC
CASSMGLAIQETQYF
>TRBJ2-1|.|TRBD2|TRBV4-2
TGTGCCAGCAGCCAAGATAGGAGGGCTAGCCGGGGGGATGAGCAGTTCTTC
CASSQDRRASRGDEQFF
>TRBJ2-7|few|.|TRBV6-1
TGTGCCAGCAGTGAAGCCTACCGGGGCGAGCAGTACTTC
CASSEAYRGEQYF
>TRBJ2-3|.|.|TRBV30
TGTGCCTGGAGTGAGGGCGAGGGTTGGGATACGCAGTATTTT
CAWSEGEGWDTQYF
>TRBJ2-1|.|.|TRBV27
TGTGCCAGCAGTCGCATACATGAGCAGTTCTTC
CASSRIHEQFF
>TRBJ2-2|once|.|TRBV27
TGTGCCAGCAGTCCAGGGGGGACGAACACCGGGGAGCTGTTTTTT
CASSPGGTNTGELFF
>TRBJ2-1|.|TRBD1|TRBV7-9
TGTGCCAGCAGCGCCGGGACAGGGAGAGTCAATGAGCAGTTCTTC
CASSAGTGRVNEQFF
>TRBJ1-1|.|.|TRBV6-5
TGTGCCAGCAGTTACTCCCGAACTAACACTGAAGCTTTCTTT
CASSYSRTNTEAFF
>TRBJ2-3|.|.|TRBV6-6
TGTGCCAGCAGTTTCCTGCGATTAGATACGCAGTATTTT
CASSFLRLDTQYF
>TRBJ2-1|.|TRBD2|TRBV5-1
TGCGCCAGCAGAGCGGGAGATAAGAATGAGCAGTTCTTC
CASRAGDKNEQFF